This T cell receptor (beta chain) was documented in a study of identical twins. Findings and limits, study-wide: Out-of-frame beta chain sequences displayed weaker excess sharing between twins.

This clonotype was counted once. What it recognizes is unknown. Germline assignment: CDR1 SNHLY and CDR2 FYNNEI. The CDR3 has 11 residues. V lost 8 bases and J lost 4, with 8 bases in between. Everyone who gave samples was a healthy Caucasian. TCRdb re-called the 5' RACE reads with MiXCR, one entry per CDR3 protein. The sample comprises about 530,000 distinct CDR3 sequences, about 20% of which are singletons, and approximately 0.5% rests with the top ten. The sample also formed part of further work on yellow fever vaccine responses in identical twins.

The sample consisted of CD4+ T cells sorted from blood. This TCR came from a woman between 18 and 30 years old in good health. The chain uses TRBV2 and TRBJ1-2; D uncertain. DNA of the CDR3: TGTGCCAGCCACGACCCCTATGGCTACACCTTC. It yields the protein CASHDPYGYTF.